This TCR beta chain comes out of a study of Ad26.COV2.S vaccination and SARS-CoV-2 variants. Overall study: Within the COV1001 Ad26.COV2.S trial arm, the donor was enrolled. Intramuscular Ad26.COV2.S at 5x10^10 or 1x10^11 viral particles. Findings and caveats of the study: While placebo recipients had lower spike-specific TCR breadth, vaccine recipients had more. Spike-specific CD8+ and CD4+ T cell responses reportedly showed substantial breadth after vaccination.

Repertoires were generated with immunoSEQ multiplex PCR, while TCRdb's copy carries only in-frame clones and drops some. The table includes 400,000 to 450,000 clones, around 90% detected once. Treatment denoted: roughly 19 received Ad26.COV2.S at low or high dose, single or two shots; five or six received placebo; per-sample allocation not given. Sampling happened 63 days after the first vaccine or placebo injection. To note about this clone: The target antigen is unknown.

Unmatched junction bases numbered 2, after V lost 3 bases and J lost 5 bases. CDR3 length equals 14 residues. Germline V gene lookup returns CDR1 MGHDK and CDR2 SYGVNS. This clonotype originated in a person aged 18 to 59 who received the Ad26.COV2.S COVID-19 vaccine or a placebo. The chain links TRBV25-1 to TRBJ2-7, with TRBD1 matching 12 bases. The sequences come from peripheral blood, collected in a trial of Ad26.COV2.S vaccine versus placebo. Written as DNA, the CDR3 is TGTGCCAGCAGTGAGGGACAGGGGGCTCACGAGCAGTACTTC. Amino acids: CASSEGQGAHEQYF.